This T cell receptor beta chain was found in a study of OX40 agonist ivuxolimab in advanced cancers. Study information: Patients in the trial were receiving intravenous ivuxolimab every 2 weeks, at doses of 0.01 to 10 mg/kg.

Assay: immunoSEQ multiplex PCR; the TCRdb copy retains only in-frame clones and omits some. The repertoire holds tens of thousands of clones, with 80% to 90% as singletons. Germline V gives CDR1 SNHLY, CDR2 FYNNEI. Trimming took off 0 bases at V and 8 bases at J, with 13 bases between the two ends. The length of the CDR3 is 15 residues. V gene TRBV2 combines with J gene TRBJ1-4, with a weak D call TRBD1 (5 bases). The sequence derives from an adult with an advanced solid tumor such as melanoma, head and neck, liver or kidney cancer. The sample here was CD4+ or CD8+ T cells sorted from blood, taken in a trial of the OX40 agonist ivuxolimab. CDR3 sequence (DNA): TGTGCCAGCAGTGAAGCTCAGGGAATTGGGGAAAAACTGTTTTTT. It is translated as CASSEAQGIGEKLFF.